What follows are 10 T cell receptor beta chains derived from one specimen sequenced in a study of T cell clones after liver transplantation. Method: immunoSEQ multiplex PCR; TCRdb's copy keeps in-frame clones and lacks some. The sample holds some 59,000 clones, about two thirds seen once. The input for sequencing was CD4+ T cells from blood, taken before liver transplant. Receptor source: a human donor who received a liver transplant.

This chain joins TRBV19 and TRBJ2-3; 9 positions agree with TRBD1. J gave up 1 base and V 6 bases, and 8 bases lay outside the gene matches. There are 16 residues in the CDR3. The germline V gene encodes CDR1 LNHDA and CDR2 SQIVND (reference sequence). This CDR3 reads CASRPGWDRGTDTQYF. As DNA, the CDR3 is TGTGCCAGTAGACCGGGGTGGGACAGGGGCACAGATACGCAGTATTTT.

The V gene is TRBV5-1, the J gene TRBJ2-5; perhaps TRBD2 as D (5 bases). V lost 0 bases and J 10 bases, leaving 13 bases between the germline ends. The CDR3 spans 13 residues. Per the germline V gene, CDR1 is SGHRS and CDR2 is YFSETQ. In nucleotides, the CDR3 is TGCGCCAGCAGCTTGGACTGGGCACGGGACCAGTACTTC. Protein product: CASSLDWARDQYF.

The genes are TRBV6-1 and TRBJ2-7; maybe TRBD1 (6 bases). The CDR3 sequence is 13 residues long. The V gene lost 7 bases and the J gene lost 2 bases, with 12 bases spanning the gap. CDR1 and CDR2 from the germline V gene are MNHNS and SASEGT. The CDR3 reads CASNSDRPYEQYF. The DNA of the CDR3 is TGTGCCAGCAACTCCGACAGGCCCTACGAGCAGTACTTC.

This chain uses TRBV4-2 with TRBJ2-1; the match to TRBD2 covers 9 bases. The V segment lost 3 bases and the J segment 7 bases; nucleotides outside the gene matches: 13. The germline gives CDR1 LGHNA, CDR2 YNFKEQ. The CDR3 covers 17 residues. The CDR3 region has the DNA TGTGCCAGCAGCCACCCCTCGGAAGCGGGGGGATGGAATGAGCAGTTCTTC. It codes for CASSHPSEAGGWNEQFF.

V is TRBV5-6 and J is TRBJ1-3, with D perhaps matching TRBD1 (6 bases). The CDR3 loop spans 14 amino acids. In germline, CDR1 is SGHDT, CDR2 YYEEEE. The V end was cut by 4 bases, the J end by 2 bases, with 10 bases between. CDR3 sequence reads: CASSPRGTGNTIYF. CDR3 DNA: TGTGCCAGCAGCCCGAGGGGGACTGGAAACACCATATATTTT.

The chain recombines TRBV27 with TRBJ2-1; 9 nucleotides line up with TRBD2. This CDR3 region has 16 residues. Germline CDR1 reads MNHEY; CDR2 reads SMNVEV (reference sequence). Unmatched junction bases numbered 6, after V lost 0 bases and J lost 6 bases. The CDR3 nucleotides read TGTGCCAGCAGTTTATCGCGACTAGCGGCGTTCAATGAGCAGTTCTTC. This encodes CASSLSRLAAFNEQFF.

The V call is TRBV7-8, the J call TRBJ2-5; 11 nucleotides align to TRBD1. Germline-derived CDR1 and CDR2 are SGHVS and FQNEAQ. J gave up 1 base and V 5 bases, and 3 bases lay outside the gene matches. The CDR3 covers 15 residues. CDR3 sequence (DNA): TGTGCCAGCAGCCGAGGGACAGGGGGCCAAGAGACCCAGTACTTC. Protein: CASSRGTGGQETQYF.

This chain links TRBV13 with TRBJ2-7, with 12 positions matching TRBD2. This CDR3 spans 17 amino acids. The V gene end was trimmed by 4 bases and the J gene end by 1 base; junction bases not matched to a gene: 8. Germline assignment: CDR1 PRHDT and CDR2 FYEKMQ (reference sequence). The CDR3 here is CASSSPTTSGGSYEQYF. CDR3 DNA sequence: TGTGCCAGCAGCTCCCCCACGACTAGCGGGGGATCCTACGAGCAGTACTTC.

This clone turned up a few times. The sample carries other DNA sequences with the same CDR3. The CDR3 DNA follows: TGTGCCAGCAGCCCGGGACAGGGGGCAGATACGCAGTATTTT. As protein: CASSPGQGADTQYF. V is TRBV7-3 and J is TRBJ2-3, with 11 bases matching TRBD1. CDR1 is SGHTA and CDR2 is FQGTGA in the germline V gene. The ends lost 5 bases at V and 4 bases at J; junction bases unmatched: 2. The CDR3 is made up of 14 amino acids.

V is TRBV28 and J is TRBJ2-3; D unclear. V was shortened by 4 bases and J by 0 bases, with 14 bases between the two germline ends. CDR1 MDHEN and CDR2 SYDVKM come from the germline V gene. The CDR3 is made up of 16 amino acids. In DNA, the CDR3 is TGTGCCAGCAGTTCCCGACTTGGCTCTAGCACAGATACGCAGTATTTT. This codes for CASSSRLGSSTDTQYF.